The entry below describes one T cell receptor (beta chain). The sample holds a few counts of this clonotype. Its specific antigen is unknown. Base qualities are not provided; no much larger clone lies one nucleotide away. The sample originates from a study of identical twins (dated by TCRdb to between 2015 and 2016). Background for the entire study: TCR alpha and beta repertoires from monozygotic twins, unrelated adults of various ages and cord blood were deep-sequenced to test whether fetal clonotypes persist. Replicate twin experiments were performed at different times using different library preparation protocols to rule out contamination. Study-wide conclusions, independent of this receptor: Invariant T cells such as MAIT and iNKT could partly confound zero-insertion analyses, although diverse VJ usage argued against such confounding for most clonotypes. Compared with coincidental sharing between unrelated individuals, out-of-frame TCR alpha sequences shared between twins showed an excess of sequences with low generation probability. In beta out-of-frame sequences, excess twin sharing was weaker, because having fewer shared sequences lowered the signal-to-noise ratio. Abundant cord blood beta clonotypes carried fewer insertions; young adult naive repertoires showed a weaker similar trend, while memory repertoires showed none. Out-of-frame TCR alpha sharing in monozygotic twins was systematically underestimated by recombination models, whereas sharing between unrelated individuals was in agreement with the recombination models. Because the same donors could not be followed over many years, the conclusions depended on cross-sectional statistical analysis.

Trimming leaves V shorter by 3 bases and J shorter by 2 bases, with the junction holding 6 bases beyond the gene matches. The CDR3, cysteine through phenylalanine, is 15 amino acids long. Only the CDR3 region is kept as DNA, spanning 45 bases read in frame from base 1. Via the germline V gene, CDR1 is SNHLY and CDR2 FYNNEI. The library was generated by 5' RACE. TCRdb lists the instrument as Illumina HiSeq 2000. A universal primer binding site was introduced by template switching, and a unique molecular identifier was present in the final cDNA, enabling accurate counting of TCR cDNA molecules. Specific primers in the conserved constant-segment region were used to synthesize first-strand cDNA for the TCR alpha and beta chains. To control for contamination, every cDNA library carried two barcodes: a SMART-Mk sample barcode plus Illumina barcodes. TruSeq adapter sequences, together with Illumina sample barcodes, were added in two successive PCR steps. Sequencing of the TCR alpha and beta cDNA libraries was done on the Illumina HiSeq platform using custom primers. As for the original processing: MiGEC processed the raw reads to extract unique molecular identifiers, while MiXCR was used to determine the CDR3 positions. Recombination models were inferred per individual with the repgenHMM and IGoR tools using an EM algorithm. Shared clonotype analysis was performed with the tcR package in R, normalizing sharing by the product of cloneset sizes. Out-of-frame nonproductive sequences were analyzed to study raw recombination free of thymic and clonal selection effects. The raw public data were reprocessed by TCRdb itself: fastp quality trimming at Q25, MiXCR clonotype calling, in-frame beta chains only. Rows matching on CDR3 protein sequence are summarized as one entry with the most common DNA and genes. TCRdb assigned the V and J calls; the authors' analysis was not used. For this sample there are approximately 1.8 million distinct CDR3 sequences; around a third appear just once. More than 0.25% of the sample is held by the ten biggest clonotypes.

Only healthy Caucasian donors were included. This receptor was identified in a newborn girl in good health. Recombination linked TRBV2 to TRBJ1-2; TRBD1 matches 7 bases in the middle. Sequencing was performed on cord blood. The bases read TGTGCCAGCAGTGAGAGGGACAGAGGGAACTATGGCTACACCTTC. Its coded protein is CASSERDRGNYGYTF.